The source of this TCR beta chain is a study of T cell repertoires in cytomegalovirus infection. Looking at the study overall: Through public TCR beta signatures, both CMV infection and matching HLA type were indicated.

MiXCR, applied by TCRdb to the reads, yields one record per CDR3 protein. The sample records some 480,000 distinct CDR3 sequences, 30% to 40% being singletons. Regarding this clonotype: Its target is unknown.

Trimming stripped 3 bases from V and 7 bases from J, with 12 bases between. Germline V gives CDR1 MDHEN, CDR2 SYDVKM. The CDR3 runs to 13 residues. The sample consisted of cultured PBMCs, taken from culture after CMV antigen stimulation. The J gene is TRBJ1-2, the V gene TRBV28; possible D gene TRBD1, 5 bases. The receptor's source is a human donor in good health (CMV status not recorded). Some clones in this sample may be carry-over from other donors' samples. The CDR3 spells CASSLRGASGYTF. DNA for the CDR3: TGTGCCAGCAGTTTGCGGGGCGCGAGTGGCTACACCTTC.